This T cell receptor (beta chain) was identified during a study of blood T cell repertoires in COVID-19 (dated by TCRdb to the early 2020s). In the study overall: Collaborator samples came from the United States, Italy and Spain and covered acute and convalescent phases of COVID-19. The material from the prospective study consisted of cDNA or gDNA derived from T cells, B-cell-depleted T cells, or PBMCs. Deeply sampled blood TCRbeta repertoires from subjects exposed to, actively infected with, or recovered from COVID-19 were included in the dataset. The repertoires were released in a freely available public database intended as a resource for research on the immune response to SARS-CoV-2. The samples were drawn from two sources: the first 160 participants of the ongoing ImmuneRACE study, and 1,000 to 1,500 subjects contributed by 6 global collaborators. Sample metadata almost always included a de-identified subject ID, COVID-19 status, age in years and sex. Where HLA class I and class II types were available, the types were taken from metadata supplied by the sample provider, not from assay-based typing. Study-wide findings and limitations: The quantity of clinical and demographic metadata differed by source and by participant and was supplied without curation.

With respect to this clone: Which antigen it targets is not known. No quality values exist for individual bases; no much larger clone is one base distant.

V is pruned by 3 bases and J by 5 bases, leaving 7 bases of the junction without a gene match. The germline V gene encodes CDR1 LNHNV and CDR2 YYDKDF (reference sequence). The CDR3 runs 15 residues from the cysteine to the phenylalanine. Solely the CDR3 DNA is kept, with 45 bases framed from the first base. Another Seattle source contributed samples from volunteer blood donors who had recovered from COVID-19. Collaborating institutions collected whole blood in K2EDTA tubes following their own protocols. Collaborator samples were shipped for TCRbeta analysis as frozen whole blood, isolated PBMCs, or DNA extracted from either sample type. TCRbeta CDR3 regions were amplified from genomic DNA using the immunoSEQ Assay, a bias-controlled multiplex PCR. In the source study's methods: Within the assay, amplification of reference gene primers was used to estimate how many nucleated cells each sample contained. To quantify the absolute abundance of each unique TCRbeta CDR3 rearrangement, sequence reads were collapsed and filtered. For each sample, productive Simpson clonality was calculated as the square root of Simpson's diversity index across productive rearrangements. Here the immuneACCESS table is served through TCRdb, limited to in-frame sequences with V and J called. Missing clones are a known gap in these copies; in checked studies unresolved V genes cover under half, and the rest lacks a known reason. V and J calls plus clone size are reproduced from that table; the DNA served to infer D and trimming. The sample profile shows approximately 240,000 clones; roughly 84% of them were found once. The biggest ten clones account for 2.1% of the sample.

Recombination connected TRBV15 to TRBJ2-5; 9 junctional bases match TRBD1. The specimen sequenced was peripheral blood. This TCR was recovered from a woman in her forties who had recovered from COVID-19. The DNA reads TGTGCCACCAGCAGGGGACAGGGAGGTGTGGAGACCCAGTACTTC. Its translation is CATSRGQGGVETQYF.